Sequencing of this T cell receptor (beta chain) was carried out in a study of CD8 T cells in ankylosing spondylitis (dated by TCRdb to about 2017). For the wider study: To find TCR variants linked to disease, the study profiled T cell receptor beta repertoires in ankylosing spondylitis patients and healthy donors. Peripheral blood samples were taken, and synovial fluid was additionally collected from ankylosing spondylitis patients. The whole study cohort included 108 healthy donors and around 24 ankylosing spondylitis patients. Broad study findings and their caveats: The disease-linked clones were reported to be significantly enriched in matched synovial fluid samples from ankylosing spondylitis patients. Blood from ankylosing spondylitis patients appeared to be characterized by a TCR beta motif made up of under 10 highly homologous amino acid variants. Some motif variants were previously reported in synovial fluid and blood of reactive arthritis patients, suggesting common disease-initiation mechanisms. A CD8+ phenotype was shown by the disease-linked clones, which were found at relatively low frequencies in peripheral blood.

Sequencing was performed on an Illumina HiSeq 2500. Quantitative 5'-RACE with molecular barcodes was the method used to prepare the TCR beta libraries. The source study handled its data this way. A new computational method based on a probabilistic model of VDJ rearrangement was used to identify disease-linked TCR variants. Clones were called with MiXCR by TCRdb after fastp trimmed the public reads at Q25, and only in-frame beta chains were retained. Entries that share a CDR3 protein sequence are merged under the most common genes and DNA. For this entry, the V and J calls and clone size follow TCRdb and not the study's own pipeline. The sample table contains around 120,000 distinct CDR3 sequences; only one count was recorded for around 9.3% of them. 2.5% to 4% of the sample lies in the top ten. This clonotype has ten or more counts. Its antigen specificity is not known. No base quality information exists; no much larger clone differs at one position.

This TCR was sampled from a male donor with ankylosing spondylitis or in good health (not recorded which). The source material was blood, either unsorted or a sorted T cell fraction (not recorded which).

The CDR3 reads CSVRGNEQFF. The sequence in DNA is TGCAGCGTAAGGGGAAATGAGCAGTTCTTC. Recombination linked TRBV29-1 to TRBJ2-1; TRBD1 could be the D gene, as 5 bases match. Trimming removed 6 bases from V and 7 bases from J, leaving 7 bases between the germline ends. Per the germline V gene, SQVTM is the CDR1 and ANQGSEA is the CDR2. There are 10 amino acids in the CDR3, from cysteine to phenylalanine inclusive. Of the read, only the CDR3 DNA is kept; its 30 bases are in frame from base 1.